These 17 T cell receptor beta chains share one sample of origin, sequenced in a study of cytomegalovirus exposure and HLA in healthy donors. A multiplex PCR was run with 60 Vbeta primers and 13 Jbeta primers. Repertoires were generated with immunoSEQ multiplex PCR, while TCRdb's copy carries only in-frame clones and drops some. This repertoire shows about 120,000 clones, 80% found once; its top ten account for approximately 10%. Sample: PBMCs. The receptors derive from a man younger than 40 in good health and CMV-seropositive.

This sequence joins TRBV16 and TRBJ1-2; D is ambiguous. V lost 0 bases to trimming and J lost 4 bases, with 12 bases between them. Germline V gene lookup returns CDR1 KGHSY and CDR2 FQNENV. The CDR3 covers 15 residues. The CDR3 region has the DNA TGTGCCAGCAGCCAATCGTGGGCAGGAGGCTATGGCTACACCTTC. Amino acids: CASSQSWAGGYGYTF.

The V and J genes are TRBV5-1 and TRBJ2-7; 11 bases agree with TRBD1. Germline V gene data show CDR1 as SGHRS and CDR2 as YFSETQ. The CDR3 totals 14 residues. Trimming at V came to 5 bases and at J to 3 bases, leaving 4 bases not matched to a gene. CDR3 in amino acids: CASRVGQGDYEQYF. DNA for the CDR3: TGCGCCAGCAGAGTGGGACAGGGGGACTACGAGCAGTACTTC.

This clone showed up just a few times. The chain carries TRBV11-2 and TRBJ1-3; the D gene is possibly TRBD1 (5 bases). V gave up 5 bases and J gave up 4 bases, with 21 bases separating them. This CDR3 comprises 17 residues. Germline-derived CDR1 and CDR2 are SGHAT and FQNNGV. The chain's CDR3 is CASSASGDSSAGNTIYF. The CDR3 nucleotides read TGTGCCAGCAGCGCTAGCGGCGACAGCTCTGCGGGAAACACCATATATTTT. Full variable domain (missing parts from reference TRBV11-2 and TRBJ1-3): EAGVAQSPRYKIIEKRQSVAFWCNPISGHATLYWYQQILGQGPKLLIQFQNNGVVDDSQLPKDRFSAERLKGVDSTLKIQPAKLEDSAVYLCASSASGDSSAGNTIYFGEGSWLTVV.

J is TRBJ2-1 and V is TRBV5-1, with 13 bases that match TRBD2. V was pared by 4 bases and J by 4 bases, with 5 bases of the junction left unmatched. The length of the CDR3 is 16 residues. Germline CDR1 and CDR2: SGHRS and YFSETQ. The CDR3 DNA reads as TGCGCCAGCAGCAACCGACTAGCGGGGGGTTACAATGAGCAGTTCTTC. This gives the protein CASSNRLAGGYNEQFF.

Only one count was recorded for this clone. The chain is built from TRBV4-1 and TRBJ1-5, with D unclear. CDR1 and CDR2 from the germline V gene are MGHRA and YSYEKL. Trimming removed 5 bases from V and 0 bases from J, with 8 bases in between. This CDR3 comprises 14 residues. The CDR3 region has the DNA TGCGCCAGCAGCGGAGGAGATAGCAATCAGCCCCAGCATTTT. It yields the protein CASSGGDSNQPQHF.

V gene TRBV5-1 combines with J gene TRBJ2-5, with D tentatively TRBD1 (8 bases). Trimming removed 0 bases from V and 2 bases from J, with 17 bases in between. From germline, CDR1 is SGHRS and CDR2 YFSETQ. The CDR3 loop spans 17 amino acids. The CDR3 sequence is CASSLGQGTTMQETQYF. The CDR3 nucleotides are TGCGCCAGCAGCTTGGGACAGGGGACTACCATGCAAGAGACCCAGTACTTC.

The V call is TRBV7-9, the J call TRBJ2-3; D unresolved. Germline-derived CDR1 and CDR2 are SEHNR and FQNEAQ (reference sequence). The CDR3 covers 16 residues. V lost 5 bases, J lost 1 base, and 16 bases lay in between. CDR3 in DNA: TGTGCCAGCAGCACCTATAGAGTCGTCGGCACAGATACGCAGTATTTT. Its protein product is CASSTYRVVGTDTQYF.

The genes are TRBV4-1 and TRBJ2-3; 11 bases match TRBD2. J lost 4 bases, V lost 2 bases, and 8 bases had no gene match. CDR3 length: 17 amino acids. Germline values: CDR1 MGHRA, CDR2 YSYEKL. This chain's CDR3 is CASSQYPIAGGADTQYF. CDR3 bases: TGCGCCAGCAGCCAATATCCGATAGCGGGGGGGGCAGATACGCAGTATTTT.

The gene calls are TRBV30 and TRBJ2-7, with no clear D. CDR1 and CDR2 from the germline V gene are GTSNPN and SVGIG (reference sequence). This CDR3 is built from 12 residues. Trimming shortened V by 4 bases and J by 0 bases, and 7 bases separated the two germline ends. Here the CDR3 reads CAWNSISYEQYF. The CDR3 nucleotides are TGTGCCTGGAACTCTATCTCCTACGAGCAGTACTTC.

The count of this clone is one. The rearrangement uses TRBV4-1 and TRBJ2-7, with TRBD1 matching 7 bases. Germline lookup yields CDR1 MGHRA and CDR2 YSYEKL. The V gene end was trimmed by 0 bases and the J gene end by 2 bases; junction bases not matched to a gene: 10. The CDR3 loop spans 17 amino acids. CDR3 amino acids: CASSQEGGPGKPYEQYF. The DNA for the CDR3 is TGCGCCAGCAGCCAAGAAGGGGGCCCAGGGAAGCCCTACGAGCAGTACTTC.

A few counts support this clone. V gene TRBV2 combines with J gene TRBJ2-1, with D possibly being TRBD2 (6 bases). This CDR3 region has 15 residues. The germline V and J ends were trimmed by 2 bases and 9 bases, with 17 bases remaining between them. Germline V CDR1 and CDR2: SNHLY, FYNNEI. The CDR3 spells CASSEFGGLTTEQFF. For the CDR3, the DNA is TGTGCCAGCAGTGAATTTGGCGGACTAACGACTGAGCAGTTCTTC.

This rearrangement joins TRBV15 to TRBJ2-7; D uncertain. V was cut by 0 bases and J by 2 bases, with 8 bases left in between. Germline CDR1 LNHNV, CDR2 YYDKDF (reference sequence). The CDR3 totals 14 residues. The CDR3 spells CATSRDTATYEQYF. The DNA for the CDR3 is TGTGCCACCAGCAGAGATACAGCTACCTACGAGCAGTACTTC.

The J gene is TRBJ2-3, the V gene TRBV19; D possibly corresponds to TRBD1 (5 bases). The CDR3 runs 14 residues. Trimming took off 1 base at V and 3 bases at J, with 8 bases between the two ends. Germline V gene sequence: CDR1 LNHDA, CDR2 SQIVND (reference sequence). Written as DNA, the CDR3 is TGTGCCAGTAGTATAGTCCCAGGGACAGATACGCAGTATTTT. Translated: CASSIVPGTDTQYF.

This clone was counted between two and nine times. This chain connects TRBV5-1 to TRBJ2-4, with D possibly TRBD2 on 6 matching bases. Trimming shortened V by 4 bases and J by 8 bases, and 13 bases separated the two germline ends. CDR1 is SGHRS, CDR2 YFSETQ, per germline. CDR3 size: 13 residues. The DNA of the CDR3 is TGCGCCAGCAGCGAAGGGCCGGGGGACATTCAGTACTTC. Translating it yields CASSEGPGDIQYF.

CDR3 sequence: CASSQEERTGIQPQHF. The CDR3 region has the DNA TGCGCCAGCAGCCAAGAAGAAAGGACAGGGATACAGCCCCAGCATTTT. V gene TRBV4-1 combines with J gene TRBJ1-5, with 8 bases fitting TRBD1. CDR1 MGHRA and CDR2 YSYEKL come from the germline V gene. The CDR3 has 16 residues. The J segment lost 7 bases and the V segment lost 0 bases, leaving 8 bases of the junction unmatched.

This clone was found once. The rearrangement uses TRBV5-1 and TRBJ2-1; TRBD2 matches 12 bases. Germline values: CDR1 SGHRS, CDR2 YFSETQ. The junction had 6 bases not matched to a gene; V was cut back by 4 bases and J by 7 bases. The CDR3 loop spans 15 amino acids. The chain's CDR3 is CASSPTSGGRNEQFF. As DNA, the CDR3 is TGCGCCAGCAGCCCGACTAGCGGGGGCCGTAATGAGCAGTTCTTC.

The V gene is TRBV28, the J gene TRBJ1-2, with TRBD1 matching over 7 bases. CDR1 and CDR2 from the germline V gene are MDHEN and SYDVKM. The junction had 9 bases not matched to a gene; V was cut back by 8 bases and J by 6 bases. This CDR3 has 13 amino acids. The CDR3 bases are TGTGCCAGCTCTACCGGGACAGTACATGGCTACACCTTC. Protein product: CASSTGTVHGYTF.